The 10 T cell receptor beta chains presented below share a single source sample, sequenced in a study of blood T cell repertoires in COVID-19. Measured with immunoSEQ multiplex PCR; TCRdb has only the in-frame clones, and not every one. The sample holds around 110,000 clones; more than 70% are singletons and the top ten take approximately 6.8%. Sequences were obtained from peripheral blood. The receptor set was obtained from a man aged 45-60 years with active or convalescent COVID-19.

The gene calls are TRBV18 and TRBJ1-2; D gene ambiguous. This CDR3 has 15 residues. Looked up from germline, CDR1 is KGHSH and CDR2 is LQKENI. The V end lost 2 bases, the J end lost 5 bases, and 15 bases lay between the germline ends. The CDR3 region has the DNA TGTGCCAGCTCACCAATGTTGGAGGACGGATATGGCTACACCTTC. Its protein is CASSPMLEDGYGYTF.

This clone was seen more than once but under ten times. The rearrangement links TRBV29-1 to TRBJ2-3; weak D call: TRBD1 (7 bases). The CDR3 length is 12 residues. Germline loops: CDR1 SQVTM, CDR2 ANQGSEA. The CDR3 spells CGGGAGTDTQYF. CDR3 nucleotides: TGCGGAGGGGGCGCGGGCACAGATACGCAGTATTTT.

The rearrangement uses TRBV11-2 and TRBJ2-2; maybe TRBD2 (6 bases). Germline-derived CDR1 and CDR2 are SGHAT and FQNNGV. Trimming stripped 6 bases from V and 5 bases from J, with 13 bases between. CDR3 length equals 14 residues. Here the CDR3 reads CASRRLAQTGELFF. The CDR3 DNA follows: TGTGCCAGCAGGAGGCTAGCGCAAACCGGGGAGCTGTTTTTT.

V and J are TRBV2 and TRBJ1-2; a possible D gene is TRBD1 (5 bases). Trimming removed 6 bases at V and 4 bases at J, with 9 bases between. The CDR3 consists of 12 residues. Per the germline V gene, CDR1 is SNHLY and CDR2 is FYNNEI. DNA for the CDR3: TGTGCCAGCAGCGGACAAACCTATGGCTACACCTTC. This codes for CASSGQTYGYTF.

The rearrangement joins TRBV2 to TRBJ2-7; possibly TRBD1 for D (5 bases). This CDR3 has 11 amino acids. Germline-derived CDR1 and CDR2 are SNHLY and FYNNEI. V lost 7 bases to trimming and J lost 4 bases, with 8 bases between them. The CDR3 bases are TGTGCCAGCATGACAGAGTACGAGCAGTACTTC. This translates into CASMTEYEQYF.

V usage is TRBV30 and J usage is TRBJ2-2, with D perhaps matching TRBD1 (5 bases). The CDR3 has 14 residues. Germline V gives CDR1 GTSNPN, CDR2 SVGIG (reference sequence). Trimming left V 3 bases short and J 3 bases short, with 11 bases between. CDR3 in DNA: TGTGCCTGGAGAAGGGGTATGGACACCGGGGAGCTGTTTTTT. Translating gives CAWRRGMDTGELFF.

The V call is TRBV11-3, the J call TRBJ2-2; no firm D call. The V and J ends lost 5 bases and 3 bases respectively, with 10 bases between them. Germline CDR1 and CDR2: SGHNT and YENEEA. The CDR3 spans 14 residues. This CDR3 is CASSKARDTGELFF. The CDR3 DNA follows: TGTGCCAGCAGCAAGGCCCGGGACACCGGGGAGCTGTTTTTT.

In its sample, this clone was seen once. This chain joins TRBV27 and TRBJ2-5, with D perhaps matching TRBD1 (7 bases). V lost 5 bases to trimming and J lost 5 bases, with 15 bases between them. Germline assignment: CDR1 MNHEY and CDR2 SMNVEV (reference sequence). This CDR3 contains 14 residues. DNA of the CDR3: TGTGCCAGCAGTCCCGACAGGGACTGGGAGACCCAGTACTTC. Protein product: CASSPDRDWETQYF.

The rearrangement links TRBV5-1 to TRBJ2-5, with D perhaps TRBD1 (6 bases). Per germline, CDR1 SGHRS and CDR2 YFSETQ. The V and J ends lost 0 bases and 4 bases respectively, with 16 bases between them. This CDR3 is built from 16 residues. The CDR3 protein is CASSLGLGAVVETQYF. CDR3 sequence (DNA): TGCGCCAGCAGCTTGGGGTTGGGGGCCGTGGTAGAGACCCAGTACTTC.

This rearrangement joins TRBV19 to TRBJ2-1, with 7 bases matching TRBD1. The CDR3 has 15 residues. Germline CDR1 is LNHDA and CDR2 is SQIVND (reference sequence). With 1 base clipped from V and 7 bases from J, the junction kept 7 bases outside the gene matches. CDR3 sequence: CASSIVDRARNEQFF. The CDR3 region has the DNA TGTGCCAGTAGTATAGTTGACAGGGCCCGGAATGAGCAGTTCTTC.